One and the same sample provided the 10 T cell receptor beta chains below, sequenced in a study of CD8 T cells in Susac syndrome. RNA totalling roughly 0.5 to 1 ug underwent reverse transcription with random hexamers. Using its own MiXCR run on the immunoSEQ multiplex PCR reads, TCRdb lists one record per CDR3 protein. The sample holds about 200,000 distinct CDR3 sequences, around 90% seen once. Sequencing was performed on CD8+ T cells from PBMCs. These receptors were taken from a human donor with multiple sclerosis.

V and J are TRBV19 and TRBJ1-1, with no clear D. Trimming cost V 3 bases and J 0 bases, with 17 bases left between them. The CDR3 totals 17 residues. Germline assignment: CDR1 LNHDA and CDR2 SQIVND (reference sequence). CDR3 sequence: CASSIPQREGVNTEAFF. The CDR3 DNA is TGTGCCAGTAGTATCCCACAGAGGGAAGGAGTGAACACTGAAGCTTTCTTT.

The V and J genes are TRBV6-6 and TRBJ1-2; D not certain. Germline values: CDR1 MNHNY, CDR2 SVGAGI (reference sequence). The germline V and J ends were trimmed by 0 bases and 6 bases, with 14 bases remaining between them. The CDR3 loop spans 15 amino acids. The CDR3 here is CASSYSAVGSDGYTF. The CDR3 DNA reads as TGTGCCAGCAGTTACTCCGCAGTAGGTTCCGATGGCTACACCTTC.

V usage is TRBV5-4 and J usage is TRBJ2-5; D call uncertain. The CDR3 runs 15 residues. Germline V gene data show CDR1 as SGHNT and CDR2 as YYREEE (reference sequence). Deletions cut 6 bases from V and 1 base from J, with 16 bases between. Here the CDR3 reads CASTERGSLQETQYF. CDR3 DNA sequence: TGTGCCAGCACCGAGAGAGGCAGCCTCCAAGAGACCCAGTACTTC.

For the CDR3, the DNA is TGTGCCAGCAGCTCCGCAGGACAGGGGGCCGAGTACGAGCAGTACTTC. This gives the protein CASSSAGQGAEYEQYF. The chain recombines TRBV7-9 with TRBJ2-7; TRBD1 matches at 11 bases. The CDR3 spans 16 residues. Germline V CDR1 and CDR2: SEHNR, FQNEAQ (reference sequence). V lost 4 bases and J lost 4; bases outside the gene matches: 9.

The rearrangement uses TRBV9 and TRBJ2-2, with D possibly TRBD2 on 5 matching bases. V lost 8 bases and J 3 bases, leaving 17 bases between the germline ends. The CDR3 has 15 amino acids. In germline, CDR1 is SGDLS, CDR2 YYNGEE. The CDR3 loop is CASKFSGGDTGELFF. In DNA, the CDR3 is TGTGCCAGTAAATTCTCCGGAGGCGACACCGGGGAGCTGTTTTTT.

This clonotype occurred once. The genes are TRBV20-1 and TRBJ2-1, with D tentatively TRBD2 (5 bases). Per germline, CDR1 DFQATT and CDR2 SNEGSKA (reference sequence). The CDR3 is made up of 16 amino acids. The V and J ends lost 0 bases and 0 bases respectively, with 12 bases between them. The CDR3 nucleotides are TGCAGTGCTAGAGATCAGGACTGGAGCTCCTACAATGAGCAGTTCTTC. Translation: CSARDQDWSSYNEQFF.

The count of this clonotype is one. CDR3 amino acids: CASSQDASTDTQYF. The CDR3 bases are TGTGCCAGCAGCCAAGACGCGAGCACAGATACGCAGTATTTT. This sequence joins TRBV3-1 and TRBJ2-3, with D hard to call. CDR3 length: 14 residues. The ends were cut back, 0 bases at V and 0 bases at J, with 4 bases in the middle. CDR1 and CDR2 (germline): LGHDT, YNNKEL (reference sequence).

This clonotype was observed a single time. This chain links TRBV7-9 with TRBJ1-4; no definite D call. Germline values: CDR1 SEHNR, CDR2 FQNEAQ (reference sequence). Trimming shortened V by 5 bases and J by 0 bases, and 13 bases separated the two germline ends. The CDR3 spans 16 residues. CDR3: CASSPPGNPTNEKLFF. Written as DNA, the CDR3 is TGTGCCAGCAGCCCGCCCGGGAATCCAACTAATGAAAAACTGTTTTTT.

This chain links TRBV5-4 with TRBJ1-5; TRBD1 might be the D (5 bases). V gave up 0 bases and J gave up 7 bases, with 11 bases separating them. The CDR3 covers 14 residues. Germline V lookup: CDR1 SGHNT, CDR2 YYREEE (reference sequence). CDR3 residues: CASSLGGSAQPQHF. In DNA form, the CDR3 reads TGTGCCAGCAGCTTGGGGGGGTCGGCCCAGCCCCAGCATTTT.

This chain joins TRBV5-6 and TRBJ2-2, with TRBD2 matching 8 bases. The CDR3 is 15 amino acids. Trimming took 3 bases from V and 4 from J; bases not matched to a gene: 5. Germline CDR1 reads SGHDT; CDR2 reads YYEEEE. The CDR3 reads CASSSAGEGTGELFF. As DNA, the CDR3 is TGTGCCAGCAGCTCAGCGGGGGAGGGCACCGGGGAGCTGTTTTTT. The full variable domain, in which reference TRBV5-6 and TRBJ2-2 provide the parts outside the CDR3, is DAGVTQSPTHLIKTRGQQVTLRCSPKSGHDTVSWYQQALGQGPQFIFQYYEEEERQRGNFPDRFSGHQFPNYSSELNVNALLLGDSALYLCASSSAGEGTGELFFGEGSRLTVL.